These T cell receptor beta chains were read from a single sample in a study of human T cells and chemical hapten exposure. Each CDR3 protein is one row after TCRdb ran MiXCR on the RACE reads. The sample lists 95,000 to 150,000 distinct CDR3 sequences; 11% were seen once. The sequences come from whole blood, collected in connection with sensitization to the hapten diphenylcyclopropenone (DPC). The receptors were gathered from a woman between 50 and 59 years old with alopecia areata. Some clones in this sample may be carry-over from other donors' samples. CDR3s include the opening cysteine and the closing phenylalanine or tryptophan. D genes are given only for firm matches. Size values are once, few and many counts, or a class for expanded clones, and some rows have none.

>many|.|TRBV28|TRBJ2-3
CASSYSGLSTDTQYF
TGTGCCAGCAGTTATAGCGGATTAAGCACAGATACGCAGTATTTT
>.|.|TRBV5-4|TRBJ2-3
CASTAGSSSTDTQYF
TGTGCCAGCACCGCCGGGTCCTCTAGCACAGATACGCAGTATTTT
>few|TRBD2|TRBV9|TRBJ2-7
CASSVELAGEERYF
TGTGCCAGCAGCGTAGAACTAGCGGGGGAAGAACGGTACTTC
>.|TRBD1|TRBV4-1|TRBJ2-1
CASSRVGTGENKAQFF
TGCGCCAGCAGCCGAGTTGGGACAGGGGAGAATAAGGCGCAGTTCTTC
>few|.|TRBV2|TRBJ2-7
CASSEGEGYEQYF
TGTGCCAGCAGTGAAGGCGAGGGCTACGAGCAGTACTTC
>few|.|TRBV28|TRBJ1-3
CASTELGPLSGNTIYF
TGTGCCAGCACTGAACTCGGCCCCCTCTCTGGAAACACCATATATTTT
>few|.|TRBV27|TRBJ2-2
CASTPDSSTGELFF
TGTGCCAGCACCCCGGACAGTTCCACCGGGGAGCTGTTTTTT
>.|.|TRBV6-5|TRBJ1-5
CASTATAMGPQPQHF
TGTGCCAGCACCGCGACAGCGATGGGCCCCCAGCCCCAGCATTTT
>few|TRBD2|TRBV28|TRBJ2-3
CASSPLQTSKSADTQYF
TGTGCCAGCAGTCCACTCCAGACTAGCAAGTCGGCAGATACGCAGTATTTT
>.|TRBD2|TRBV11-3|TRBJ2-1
CASSYIAGTEQFF
TGTGCCAGCAGTTATATAGCGGGCACTGAGCAGTTCTTC
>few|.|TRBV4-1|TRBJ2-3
CASSQYAEGRPDTQYF
TGCGCCAGCAGCCAATACGCGGAAGGTCGTCCAGATACGCAGTATTTT
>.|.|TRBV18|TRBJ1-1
CASSPVPGKGTEAFF
TGTGCCAGCTCACCGGTGCCAGGGAAGGGAACTGAAGCTTTCTTT
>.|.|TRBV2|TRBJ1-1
CASTPPGGEAFF
TGTGCCAGCACCCCCCCCGGGGGGGAAGCTTTCTTT
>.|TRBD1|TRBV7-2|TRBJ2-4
CASSLVGTENIQYF
TGTGCCAGCAGCTTAGTTGGGACAGAAAACATTCAGTACTTC
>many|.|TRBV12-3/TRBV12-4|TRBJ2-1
CASSFGFNEQFF
TGTGCCAGCAGTTTTGGGTTCAATGAGCAGTTCTTC
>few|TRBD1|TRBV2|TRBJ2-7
CASSEHDRVYEQYF
TGTGCCAGCAGCGAACATGACAGGGTCTACGAGCAGTACTTC
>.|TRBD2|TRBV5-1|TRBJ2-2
CASSPGGGTGELFF
TGCGCCAGCAGCCCGGGAGGGGGTACCGGGGAGCTGTTTTTT
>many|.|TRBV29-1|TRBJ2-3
CSAGPDITDTQYF
TGCAGCGCAGGCCCGGACATTACAGATACGCAGTATTTT
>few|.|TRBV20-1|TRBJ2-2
CSATRDGNTGELFF
TGCAGTGCCACTCGGGACGGGAACACCGGGGAGCTGTTTTTT